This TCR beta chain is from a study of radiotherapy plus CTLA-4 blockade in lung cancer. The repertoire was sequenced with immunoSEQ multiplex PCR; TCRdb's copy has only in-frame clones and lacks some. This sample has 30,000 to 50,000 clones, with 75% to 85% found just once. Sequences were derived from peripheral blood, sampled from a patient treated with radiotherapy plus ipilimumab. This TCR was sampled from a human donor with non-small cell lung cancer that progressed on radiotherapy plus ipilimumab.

The DNA for the CDR3 is TGTGCCACCAATGGGATCCGGGGGGGCCACAATGAGCAGTTCTTC. This gives the protein CATNGIRGGHNEQFF. This chain joins TRBV19 and TRBJ2-1, with TRBD2 identical over 8 bases. Germline-derived CDR1 and CDR2 are LNHDA and SQIVND (reference sequence). The trim removed 10 bases at V and 5 bases at J, leaving 13 bases unmatched. The CDR3 spans 15 residues.